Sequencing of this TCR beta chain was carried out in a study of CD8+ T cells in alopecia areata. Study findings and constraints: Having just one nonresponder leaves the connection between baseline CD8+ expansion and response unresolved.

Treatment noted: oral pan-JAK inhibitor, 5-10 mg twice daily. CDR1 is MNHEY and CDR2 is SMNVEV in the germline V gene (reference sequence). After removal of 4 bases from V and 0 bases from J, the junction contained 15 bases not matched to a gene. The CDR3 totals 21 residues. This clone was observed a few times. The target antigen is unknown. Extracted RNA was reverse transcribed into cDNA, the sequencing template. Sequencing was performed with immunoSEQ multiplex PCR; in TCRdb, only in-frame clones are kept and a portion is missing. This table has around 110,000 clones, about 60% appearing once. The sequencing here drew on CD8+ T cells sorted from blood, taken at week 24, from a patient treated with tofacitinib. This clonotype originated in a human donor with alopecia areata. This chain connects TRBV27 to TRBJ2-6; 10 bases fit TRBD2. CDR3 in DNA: TGTGCCAGCAGTTCCCGCCTGGCGACTAGCGGGCGCACCTCTGGGGCCAACGTCCTGACTTTC. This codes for CASSSRLATSGRTSGANVLTF.